These 24 T cell receptor beta chains were sequenced from one sample in a study of response to subunit inactivated influenza vaccine. MiXCR, applied by TCRdb to the RT-PCR reads, yields one record per CDR3 protein. The sample consists of around 320,000 distinct CDR3 sequences, approximately 20% of them appearing once. The input for sequencing was PBMCs from blood, taken less than 22 months after vaccination. The receptors come from a man aged 50-75 years who received an inactivated influenza vaccine.

This clonotype has a count of ten or more. The chain uses TRBV6-1 and TRBJ1-5, with 11 bases that match TRBD1. Looked up from germline, CDR1 is MNHNS and CDR2 is SASEGT. The CDR3 consists of 17 residues. Germline trimming cut 4 bases from V and 0 bases from J; bases unmatched to any gene: 5. CDR3 nucleotides: TGTGCCAGCAGTGGCCGGGACAGGGGGTATAGCAATCAGCCCCAGCATTTT. This gives the protein CASSGRDRGYSNQPQHF.

This chain connects TRBV6-1 to TRBJ1-6; 7 bases are shared with TRBD1. The CDR3 is 18 residues long. The V gene's germline CDR1 is MNHNS and CDR2 SASEGT. V trimming: 6 bases; J trimming: 0 bases; junction bases outside the gene matches: 11. Here the CDR3 reads CASSTRQGPNSYNSPLHF. The CDR3 DNA follows: TGTGCCAGCAGCACAAGACAGGGCCCAAACTCCTATAATTCACCCCTCCACTTT.

This clonotype is a singleton in its sample. V gene TRBV24-1 combines with J gene TRBJ1-5, with D possibly being TRBD1 (6 bases). The CDR3 length is 16 residues. V was trimmed by 2 bases and J by 3 bases, leaving 13 bases between them. Germline CDR1 reads KGHDR; CDR2 reads SFDVKD. The CDR3 DNA follows: TGTGCCACCAGTGATTCCGGCAGGGGCCCCAATCAGCCCCAGCATTTT. This translates into CATSDSGRGPNQPQHF.

In this sample, this clonotype turned up a few times. This chain uses TRBV29-1 with TRBJ1-4, with 9 bases fitting TRBD1. Germline CDR1 SQVTM, CDR2 ANQGSEA. There are 14 residues in the CDR3. The V gene end was trimmed by 4 bases and the J gene end by 5 bases; junction bases not matched to a gene: 5. The CDR3 DNA follows: TGCAGCGTTGGAACCGGGACAGGGAATGAAAAACTGTTTTTT. It is translated as CSVGTGTGNEKLFF.

This rearrangement joins TRBV6-1 to TRBJ2-2; a possible D gene is TRBD2 (7 bases). The V gene lost 8 bases and the J gene lost 1 base, with 11 bases spanning the gap. The CDR3 totals 14 residues. CDR1 and CDR2 (germline): MNHNS, SASEGT. DNA for the CDR3: TGTGCCAGCTCCGGGGGGCAGAACACCGGGGAGCTGTTTTTT. Amino acids: CASSGGQNTGELFF.

This clonotype appeared many times. The chain joins TRBV7-2 to TRBJ2-3, with D unclear. The CDR3 has 16 amino acids. V dropped 4 bases and J dropped 6 bases, with 20 bases sitting between them. Germline V gives CDR1 SGHTA, CDR2 FQGNSA. DNA of the CDR3: TGTGCCAGCAGCTCGCAGCTTTTTTACGACATGGATACGCAGTATTTT. This sequence encodes CASSSQLFYDMDTQYF.

There are many counts of this clonotype. The chain is built from TRBV7-9 and TRBJ1-2, with TRBD1 matching over 7 bases. There are 13 residues in the CDR3. The ends lost 5 bases at V and 2 bases at J; junction bases unmatched: 2. CDR1 and CDR2 (germline): SEHNR, FQNEAQ (reference sequence). The CDR3 loop is CASSAGGNYGYTF. CDR3 nucleotide sequence: TGTGCCAGCAGCGCAGGGGGGAACTATGGCTACACCTTC.

This clonotype was seen at least ten times. The chain links TRBV7-6 to TRBJ1-3, with D unresolved. Trimming took 1 base from V and 0 from J, leaving 7 bases between them. Germline V CDR1 and CDR2: SGHVS, FNYEAQ. The CDR3 contains 15 residues. The chain's CDR3 is CASSLGPYSGNTIYF. As DNA, the CDR3 is TGTGCCAGCAGCTTAGGGCCATACTCTGGAAACACCATATATTTT.

This sequence joins TRBV28 and TRBJ2-3; 9 bases are a match to TRBD1. Germline CDR1 MDHEN, CDR2 SYDVKM. With 8 bases clipped from V and 1 base from J, the junction kept 19 bases outside the gene matches. This CDR3 has 19 amino acids. In nucleotides, the CDR3 is TGTGCCAGCGACACAACCCTTTACAGGGGGCGACCTGGCACAGATACGCAGTATTTT. Translated: CASDTTLYRGRPGTDTQYF.

J is TRBJ1-5 and V is TRBV12-3 or TRBV12-4; D is possibly TRBD1 (5 bases). This CDR3 spans 13 amino acids. Trimming took off 8 bases at V and 7 bases at J, with 15 bases between the two ends. The CDR3 loop reads CASATRGGQPQHF. The CDR3 coding sequence is TGTGCCAGCGCTACAAGGGGCGGCCAGCCCCAGCATTTT.

The chain links TRBV9 to TRBJ2-3; D possibly corresponds to TRBD2 (6 bases). V gave up 10 bases and J gave up 0 bases, with 9 bases separating them. This CDR3 comprises 12 residues. CDR1 is SGDLS, CDR2 YYNGEE, per germline. The CDR3 spells CAQAGSTDTQYF. The CDR3 coding sequence is TGTGCCCAAGCGGGTAGCACAGATACGCAGTATTTT.

The CDR3 region is CASSQAGGPVDTQYF. The CDR3 DNA reads TGTGCCAGCAGCCAAGCGGGAGGACCGGTAGATACGCAGTATTTT. The rearrangement joins TRBV3-1 to TRBJ2-3; TRBD2 matches 7 bases. Per the germline V gene, CDR1 is LGHDT and CDR2 is YNNKEL (reference sequence). V trimming: 1 base; J trimming: 5 bases; junction bases outside the gene matches: 6. The CDR3 sequence is 15 residues long.

V usage is TRBV5-1 and J usage is TRBJ2-5, with D unclear. Germline CDR1 reads SGHRS; CDR2 reads YFSETQ. This CDR3 has 11 amino acids. Trimming left V 4 bases short and J 5 bases short, with 6 bases between. In nucleotides, the CDR3 is TGCGCCAGCAGCCCGGACGAGACCCAGTACTTC. The encoded protein is CASSPDETQYF.

The V gene is TRBV20-1, the J gene TRBJ2-4; D gene uncertain. Germline V lookup: CDR1 DFQATT, CDR2 SNEGSKA (reference sequence). The CDR3 covers 13 residues. Trimming removed 3 bases at V and 0 bases at J, with 6 bases between. The chain's CDR3 is CSARSLAKNIQYF. DNA of the CDR3: TGCAGTGCTAGGTCGCTAGCCAAAAACATTCAGTACTTC.

This clonotype was counted only a few times. The chain employs TRBV4-2 and TRBJ2-7; 7 nucleotides match TRBD2. This CDR3 has 16 residues. The V gene end was trimmed by 1 base and the J gene end by 0 bases; junction bases not matched to a gene: 6. CDR1 is LGHNA and CDR2 is YNFKEQ in the germline V gene. The CDR3, as DNA: TGTGCCAGCAGCCAAGGCGGGAGCCTAAGCTCCTACGAGCAGTACTTC. This encodes CASSQGGSLSSYEQYF.

In its sample, this clonotype was seen a few times. The gene calls are TRBV3-1 and TRBJ1-6; TRBD1 matches at 8 bases. With 4 bases clipped from V and 7 bases from J, the junction kept 6 bases outside the gene matches. The CDR3 length is 15 residues. CDR1 and CDR2 (germline): LGHDT, YNNKEL (reference sequence). The CDR3 DNA reads TGTGCCAGCAGCCCTGGACAGGGAAAGAATTCACCCCTCCACTTT. Translating it yields CASSPGQGKNSPLHF. The whole variable domain, remainder taken from reference TRBV3-1 and TRBJ1-6, is DTAVSQTPKYLVTQMGNDKSIKCEQNLGHDTMYWYKQDSKKFLKIMFSYNNKELIINETVPNRFSPKSPDKAHLNLHINSLELGDSAVYFCASSPGQGKNSPLHFGNGTRLTVT.

This rearrangement joins TRBV21-1 to TRBJ1-1; no DNA check was done on the table's D call, TRBD1. TRBV21-1 is listed as a pseudogene. CDR3 length: 14 residues. DNA of the CDR3: TGTGCCAGCAGCAAAGAACAGGTGAACACTGAAGCTTTCTTT. Translated, it gives CASSKEQVNTEAFF.

V and J are TRBV5-1 and TRBJ2-7; D is uncertain. Trimming left V 6 bases short and J 0 bases short, with 4 bases between. Per the germline V gene, CDR1 is SGHRS and CDR2 is YFSETQ. The CDR3 is 11 residues long. The CDR3 region has the DNA TGCGCCAGCATACGCTCCTACGAGCAGTACTTC. As protein: CASIRSYEQYF. Full variable domain (remainder filled in from reference TRBV5-1 and TRBJ2-7): KAGVTQTPRYLIKTRGQQVTLSCSPISGHRSVSWYQQTPGQGLQFLFEYFSETQRNKGNFPGRFSGRQFSNSRSEMNVSTLELGDSALYLCASIRSYEQYFGPGTRLTVT.

The rearrangement uses TRBV30 and TRBJ2-1; 9 positions agree with TRBD2. The CDR3 runs 18 residues. The ends lost 1 base at V and 0 bases at J; junction bases unmatched: 10. Germline V lookup: CDR1 GTSNPN, CDR2 SVGIG (reference sequence). The CDR3 DNA follows: TGTGCCTGGAGTGGGACTAGCGCCCTTGGGAGCTCCTACAATGAGCAGTTCTTC. It specifies CAWSGTSALGSSYNEQFF.

This clonotype showed up just a few times. The V and J genes are TRBV12-3 or TRBV12-4 and TRBJ1-2; the D is unclear. V was clipped by 2 bases and J by 5 bases, with 15 bases between them. The CDR3 loop spans 15 amino acids. The CDR3 spells CASSLRTLNLYGYTF. Here the CDR3 DNA reads TGTGCCAGCAGTTTACGGACCCTTAATCTATATGGCTACACCTTC.

This chain uses TRBV12-3 or TRBV12-4 with TRBJ1-4; D is unclear. The CDR3 spans 15 residues. The V end was cut by 2 bases, the J end by 7 bases, with 14 bases between. The CDR3 loop reads CASSLSRTAVEKLFF. As DNA, the CDR3 is TGTGCCAGCAGTTTATCTCGGACTGCTGTTGAAAAACTGTTTTTT.

The V call is TRBV10-3, the J call TRBJ2-5; a possible D gene is TRBD2 (6 bases). Looked up from germline, CDR1 is ENHRY and CDR2 is SYGVKD. This CDR3 spans 15 amino acids. V was pared by 11 bases and J by 1 base, with 20 bases between. This CDR3 reads CAVRGGEQVQETQYF. Here the CDR3 DNA reads TGTGCCGTAAGGGGCGGGGAGCAGGTCCAAGAGACCCAGTACTTC.

The chain employs TRBV10-3 and TRBJ2-7, with D unclear. V lost 4 bases and J 4 bases, leaving 8 bases between the germline ends. This CDR3 has 12 amino acids. The germline CDR1 and CDR2 sequences are ENHRY and SYGVKD. CDR3 in DNA: TGTGCCATCAGTGCGGACCAATACGAGCAGTACTTC. Translation gives CAISADQYEQYF.

The rearrangement joins TRBV6-1 to TRBJ1-5, with D hard to call. In germline, CDR1 is MNHNS, CDR2 SASEGT. This CDR3 comprises 17 residues. Trimming cost V 6 bases and J 0 bases, with 18 bases left between them. The CDR3 sequence is CASSPGRNLYSNQPQHF. The CDR3 DNA reads as TGTGCCAGCAGCCCTGGGCGAAACCTATATAGCAATCAGCCCCAGCATTTT.